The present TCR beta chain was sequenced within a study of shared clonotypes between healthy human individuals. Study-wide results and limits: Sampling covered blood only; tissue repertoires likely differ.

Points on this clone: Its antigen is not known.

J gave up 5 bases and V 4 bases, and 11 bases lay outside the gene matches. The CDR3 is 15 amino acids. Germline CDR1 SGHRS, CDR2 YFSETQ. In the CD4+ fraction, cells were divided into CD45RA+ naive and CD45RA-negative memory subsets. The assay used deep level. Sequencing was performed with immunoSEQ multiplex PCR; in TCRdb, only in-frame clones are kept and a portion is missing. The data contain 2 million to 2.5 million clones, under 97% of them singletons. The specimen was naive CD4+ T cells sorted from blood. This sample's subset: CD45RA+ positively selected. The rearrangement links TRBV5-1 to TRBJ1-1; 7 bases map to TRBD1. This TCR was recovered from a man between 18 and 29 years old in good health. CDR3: CASSPRGGRETEAFF. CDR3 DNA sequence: TGCGCCAGCAGCCCCAGGGGGGGTAGAGAGACTGAAGCTTTCTTT. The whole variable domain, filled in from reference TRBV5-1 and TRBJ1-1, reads KAGVTQTPRYLIKTRGQQVTLSCSPISGHRSVSWYQQTPGQGLQFLFEYFSETQRNKGNFPGRFSGRQFSNSRSEMNVSTLELGDSALYLCASSPRGGRETEAFFGQGTRLTVV.